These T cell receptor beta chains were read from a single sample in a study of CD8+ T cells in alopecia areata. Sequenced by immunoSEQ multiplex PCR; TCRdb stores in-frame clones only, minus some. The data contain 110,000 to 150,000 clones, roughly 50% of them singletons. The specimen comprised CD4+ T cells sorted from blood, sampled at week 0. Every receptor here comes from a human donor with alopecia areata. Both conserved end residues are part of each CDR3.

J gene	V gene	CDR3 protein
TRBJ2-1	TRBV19	CASRRDTSYNEQFF
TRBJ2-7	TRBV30	CAWSAVSYEQYF
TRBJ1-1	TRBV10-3	CAIRPQTMNTEAFF
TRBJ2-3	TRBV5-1	CASSLGIAASTDTQYF
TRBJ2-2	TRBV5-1	CASSLYGNTGELFF
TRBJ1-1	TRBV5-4	CASSQGGVNTEAFF
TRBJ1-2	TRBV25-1	CASSGLGTVIYGYTF
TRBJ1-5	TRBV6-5	CASSWQGNQPQHF
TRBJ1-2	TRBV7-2	CASSTGQSLGGYTF
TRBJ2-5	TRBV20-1	CSASSGATQYF
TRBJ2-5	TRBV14	CASSPLGTGEKTQYF
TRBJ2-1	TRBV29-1	CSVHRGSEQFF
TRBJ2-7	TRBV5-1	CASSPGVLGYEQYF
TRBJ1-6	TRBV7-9	CASSLGGAYNSPLHF
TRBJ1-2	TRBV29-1	CSVGTGGSYGYTF
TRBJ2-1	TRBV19	CASSPRDRGQFF
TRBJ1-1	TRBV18	CASSPSNTEAFF
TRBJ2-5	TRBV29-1	CSVSPGPQETQYF
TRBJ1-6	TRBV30	CAWSVVSSPLHF
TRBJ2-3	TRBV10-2	CASSAETDTQYF
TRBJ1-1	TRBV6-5	CASRRTGGENTEAFF
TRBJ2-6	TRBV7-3	CASSLVGGGTGANVLTF
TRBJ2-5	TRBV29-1	CSVLRGLETQYF
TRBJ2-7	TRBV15	CATRDTGGSDEQYF
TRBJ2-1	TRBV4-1	CASSQGSGPYNEQFF
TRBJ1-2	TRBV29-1	CSVGQVGDGYTF
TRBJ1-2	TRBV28	CASRTDRNYGYTF
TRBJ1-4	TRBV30	CAWSVTGYNEKLFF
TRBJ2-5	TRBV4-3	CASSQDREETQYF
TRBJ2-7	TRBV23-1	CAPQGTSDSYEQYF
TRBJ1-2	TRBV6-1	CASRAHGTGYGYTF
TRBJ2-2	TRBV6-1	CASSWGQGATGELFF
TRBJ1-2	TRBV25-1	CASSEEGLVMVPGGYTF
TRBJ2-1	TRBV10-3	CAISERPKGLF
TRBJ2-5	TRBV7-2	CASSLLETQYF
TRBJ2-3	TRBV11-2	CASSLGGSPVDTQYF
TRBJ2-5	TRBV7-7	CASRRGPQETQYF
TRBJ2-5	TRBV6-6	CASSFRREETQYF
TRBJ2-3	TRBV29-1	CSVGMTSGGAGTQYF
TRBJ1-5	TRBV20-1	CSARQGQAQHF
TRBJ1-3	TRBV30	CAWSAKRTFMGNTIYF
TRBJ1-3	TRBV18	CASSPSRTSGNTIYF
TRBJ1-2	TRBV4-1	CASSQTGGRYTF
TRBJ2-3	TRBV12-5	CASGWTSDRAHDTQYF
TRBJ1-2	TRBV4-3	CASSQGQINYGYTF
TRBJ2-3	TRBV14	CASSLLDTQYF
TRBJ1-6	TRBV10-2	CASKDSYNSPLHF
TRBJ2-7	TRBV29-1	CSARGQTYEQYF
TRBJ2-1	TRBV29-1	CSYSRDTDEQFF
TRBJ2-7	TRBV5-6	CASRGDKDYEQYF
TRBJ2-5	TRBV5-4	CASSWGQGTRETQYF
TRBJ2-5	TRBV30	CAWSRGSLGETQYF
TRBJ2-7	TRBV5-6	CASSRLGSSYEQYF
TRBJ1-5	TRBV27	CASSLRRASNQPQHF
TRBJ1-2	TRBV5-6	CASSRDRRVYGYTF
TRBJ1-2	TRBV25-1	CASSEFNGYYGYTF
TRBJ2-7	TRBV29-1	CSAFREGHEQYF